These 19 T cell receptor beta chains were sequenced from one sample in a study of blood T cell repertoires in COVID-19. TCRdb's table, derived via immunoSEQ multiplex PCR, lists solely in-frame clones and lacks some. Of 650,000 to 800,000 clones listed, more than 80% are singletons. The sequenced sample was peripheral blood. Receptors originate from a woman aged 18-30 years with acute or convalescent COVID-19.

This clone was detected ten times or more. The chain has TRBV6-5 and TRBJ1-2, with unresolved D. The CDR3 is 13 residues long. V was pared by 7 bases and J by 3 bases, with 12 bases between. Germline CDR1 and CDR2: MNHEY and SVGAGI. CDR3 amino acids: CASNEEAHYGYTF. The CDR3 DNA is TGTGCCAGCAACGAGGAGGCTCACTATGGCTACACCTTC.

The rearrangement uses TRBV6-2 or TRBV6-3 and TRBJ2-1; 9 nucleotides match TRBD1. The germline V gene encodes CDR1 MNHEY and CDR2 SVGEGT. J gave up 8 bases and V 2 bases, and 16 bases lay outside the gene matches. The CDR3 runs 18 residues. CDR3 amino acids: CASSYHPGQGTFYHEQFF. In DNA form, the CDR3 reads TGTGCCAGCAGTTACCATCCGGGACAGGGTACCTTTTATCATGAGCAGTTCTTC.

The V and J genes are TRBV5-1 and TRBJ2-3, with D tentatively TRBD1 (6 bases). V lost 1 base and J 6 bases, leaving 21 bases between the germline ends. There are 17 residues in the CDR3. Germline lookup yields CDR1 SGHRS and CDR2 YFSETQ. DNA of the CDR3: TGCGCCAGCAGCTTGCCCTCCTGGGGGCGCTGGGGGGATACGCAGTATTTT. Translated: CASSLPSWGRWGDTQYF.

The V gene is TRBV2, the J gene TRBJ1-4, with D perhaps TRBD1 (5 bases). V dropped 5 bases and J dropped 5 bases, with 18 bases sitting between them. There are 16 residues in the CDR3. The germline CDR1 and CDR2 sequences are SNHLY and FYNNEI. The CDR3 reads CASSRARALQNEKLFF. CDR3 nucleotide sequence: TGTGCCAGCAGTCGGGCCAGGGCCCTCCAAAATGAAAAACTGTTTTTT.

This clone was seen a few times. V gene TRBV5-1 combines with J gene TRBJ2-1; 9 nucleotides line up with TRBD2. The CDR3 loop spans 15 amino acids. V trimming: 1 base; J trimming: 6 bases; junction bases outside the gene matches: 5. CDR1 is SGHRS and CDR2 is YFSETQ in the germline V gene. For the CDR3, the DNA is TGCGCCAGCAGCTTGTGGGCGGGGGGGGTCAATGAGCAGTTCTTC. Translation: CASSLWAGGVNEQFF.

This chain's CDR3 is CASSWTGGPTYEQYF. The DNA for the CDR3 is TGCGCCAGCAGCTGGACAGGGGGCCCTACCTACGAGCAGTACTTC. This chain connects TRBV5-1 to TRBJ2-7; 11 bases line up with TRBD1. The trim removed 3 bases at V and 2 bases at J, leaving 4 bases unmatched. The CDR3 has 15 residues. The germline V gene encodes CDR1 SGHRS and CDR2 YFSETQ.

The chain couples TRBV28 to TRBJ1-1; TRBD1 matches 8 bases. V was clipped by 3 bases and J by 9 bases; unmatched bases: 6. Germline loops: CDR1 MDHEN, CDR2 SYDVKM. The CDR3 contains 13 residues. CDR3 sequence reads: CASSLEDRGQAFF. For the CDR3, the DNA is TGTGCCAGCAGTTTGGAAGACAGGGGACAAGCTTTCTTT. Full variable domain (remainder filled in from reference TRBV28 and TRBJ1-1): DVKVTQSSRYLVKRTGEKVFLECVQDMDHENMFWYRQDPGLGLRLIYFSYDVKMKEKGDIPEGYSVSREKKERFSLILESASTNQTSMYLCASSLEDRGQAFFGQGTRLTVV.

V is TRBV5-1 and J is TRBJ2-1; TRBD1 aligns across 7 bases. In germline, CDR1 is SGHRS, CDR2 YFSETQ. CDR3 length: 16 amino acids. V shed 2 bases and J 3 bases; nucleotides not matched to a gene: 8. This CDR3 is CASSFEMGQLYNEQFF. The CDR3 region has the DNA TGCGCCAGCAGCTTTGAAATGGGACAGCTCTACAATGAGCAGTTCTTC. The variable domain in full, with the rest retrieved from reference TRBV5-1 and TRBJ2-1, is KAGVTQTPRYLIKTRGQQVTLSCSPISGHRSVSWYQQTPGQGLQFLFEYFSETQRNKGNFPGRFSGRQFSNSRSEMNVSTLELGDSALYLCASSFEMGQLYNEQFFGPGTRLTVL.

The J gene is TRBJ1-2, the V gene TRBV7-2, with 8 bases fitting TRBD1. The CDR3 extends over 15 amino acids. Per germline, CDR1 SGHTA and CDR2 FQGNSA. The V and J ends lost 4 bases and 3 bases, in that order; junction bases with no gene match: 7. In DNA form, the CDR3 reads TGTGCCAGCAGCTCTCAACCAGGGGGCGACTATGGCTACACCTTC. This sequence encodes CASSSQPGGDYGYTF.

The chain combines TRBV12-3 or TRBV12-4 with TRBJ1-2; D ambiguous. With 6 bases removed from V and 3 bases from J, the gap between germline ends came to 11 bases. The CDR3 runs 13 residues. This CDR3 reads CASRTEEYYGYTF. DNA for the CDR3: TGTGCCAGCAGGACCGAGGAGTACTATGGCTACACCTTC.

This rearrangement joins TRBV5-1 to TRBJ1-1; a weak D match, TRBD1 (6 bases). The CDR3 is 11 amino acids. From germline, CDR1 is SGHRS and CDR2 YFSETQ. V lost 4 bases, J lost 8 bases, and 9 bases lay in between. The CDR3 sequence is CASSRGGEAFF. The CDR3 coding sequence is TGCGCCAGCAGCCGGGGGGGCGAAGCTTTCTTT.

The chain uses TRBV18 and TRBJ2-2; D is perhaps TRBD1 (5 bases). Germline CDR1 and CDR2: KGHSH and LQKENI. This CDR3 is built from 15 residues. The ends were cut back, 2 bases at V and 2 bases at J, with 9 bases in the middle. CDR3: CASSPFDSNTGELFF. The CDR3 coding sequence is TGTGCCAGCTCACCATTTGACAGTAACACCGGGGAGCTGTTTTTT.

This chain joins TRBV5-6 and TRBJ2-6; maybe TRBD1 (6 bases). V shed 4 bases and J shed 4 bases, with 18 bases lying between them. CDR3 length: 17 residues. Germline V CDR1 and CDR2: SGHDT, YYEEEE. Here the CDR3 reads CASSPILHRAGANVLTF. For the CDR3, the DNA is TGTGCCAGCAGCCCGATATTACACAGGGCCGGGGCCAACGTCCTGACTTTC.

The rearrangement joins TRBV12-5 to TRBJ1-2; weak D call: TRBD1 (5 bases). The CDR3 is 14 residues long. The germline CDR1 and CDR2 sequences are LGHNT and FRNRAP. V shed 2 bases and J shed 3 bases, with 10 bases lying between them. This chain's CDR3 is CASGLPGGDYGYTF. The CDR3 nucleotides are TGTGCTAGTGGTTTGCCGGGGGGGGACTATGGCTACACCTTC.

V gene TRBV2 combines with J gene TRBJ1-2; D uncertain. The V and J ends lost 2 bases and 0 bases respectively, with 7 bases between them. The CDR3 consists of 14 residues. Germline V gene sequence: CDR1 SNHLY, CDR2 FYNNEI. The CDR3 protein is CASSEPAANYGYTF. The CDR3 DNA reads TGTGCCAGCAGTGAACCGGCGGCTAACTATGGCTACACCTTC.

The V gene is TRBV6-2 or TRBV6-3, the J gene TRBJ1-5; TRBD1 aligns across 9 bases. Germline V CDR1 and CDR2: MNHEY, SVGEGT. With 6 bases clipped from V and 0 bases from J, the junction kept 9 bases outside the gene matches. The CDR3 is 17 residues long. CDR3 residues: CASSRTGAQYSNQPQHF. CDR3 sequence (DNA): TGTGCCAGCAGCCGGACAGGGGCTCAGTATAGCAATCAGCCCCAGCATTTT.

This sequence joins TRBV12-3 or TRBV12-4 and TRBJ1-1, with 8 nucleotides matching TRBD1. The CDR3 length is 13 residues. The ends lost 5 bases at V and 10 bases at J; junction bases unmatched: 9. CDR3 nucleotide sequence: TGTGCCAGCAGTCCAACCACGGACAGGGCAGCTTTCTTT. Protein product: CASSPTTDRAAFF.

This rearrangement joins TRBV4-3 to TRBJ1-1; 7 nucleotides agree with TRBD1. Germline V lookup: CDR1 LGHNA, CDR2 YSLEER. V shed 0 bases and J 3 bases; nucleotides not matched to a gene: 7. This CDR3 has 16 amino acids. CDR3: CASSQDGTTGDTEAFF. CDR3 in DNA: TGCGCCAGCAGCCAAGATGGGACCACAGGGGACACTGAAGCTTTCTTT.

This chain uses TRBV11-2 with TRBJ1-1, with a tentative D call TRBD1 (6 bases). The CDR3 has 13 amino acids. The germline V gene has CDR1 SGHAT and CDR2 FQNNGV. V dropped 7 bases and J dropped 3 bases, with 12 bases sitting between them. The CDR3 spells CASTFQGYTEAFF. The CDR3 nucleotides read TGTGCCAGCACCTTCCAGGGGTACACTGAAGCTTTCTTT. The variable domain in full, with the rest retrieved from reference TRBV11-2 and TRBJ1-1, is EAGVAQSPRYKIIEKRQSVAFWCNPISGHATLYWYQQILGQGPKLLIQFQNNGVVDDSQLPKDRFSAERLKGVDSTLKIQPAKLEDSAVYLCASTFQGYTEAFFGQGTRLTVV.